This T cell receptor (beta chain) is from a study of monozygotic twins with inflammatory bowel disease. General observations from the study: Fewer clonotypes were shared with others by IBD patients than by healthy twins, especially with disease activity.

Of note for this clonotype: No antigen is known for it.

This CDR3 has 16 residues. CDR1 is SGDLS and CDR2 is YYNGEE in the germline V gene. cDNA for each sample came from eight separate reactions. Each UMI, carrying a 6-nucleotide sample barcode, came from template switching. With the 5' RACE reads reprocessed, TCRdb shows one record per CDR3 protein and no DNA. The sample's table shows roughly 160,000 distinct CDR3 sequences. The genes are TRBV9 and TRBJ2-6. Sequenced: blood. The clonotype originates from a human donor with ulcerative colitis or Crohn's disease, or a healthy co-twin of an affected twin (not recorded which). This CDR3 reads CASSDHSTSGANVLTF.